This T cell receptor (beta chain) was obtained from a study of blood T cell repertoires in COVID-19. Whole-study context: The United States, Italy and Spain were the sources of the acute and convalescent COVID-19 samples. PBMCs, B-cell-depleted T cells, or T cells provided the cDNA or gDNA that made up the material.

Germline CDR1 is SEHNR and CDR2 is FQNEAQ (reference sequence). The CDR3 is made up of 16 amino acids. The V segment lost 4 bases and the J segment 7 bases; nucleotides outside the gene matches: 13. Under the authors' procedure: Reference gene primer amplification gave nucleated cell count estimates. Using immunoSEQ multiplex PCR, the repertoire was profiled, and TCRdb retains in-frame clones only, with some absent. V, J and clone size derive from that table, while D and trimming were established from the DNA sequence. The table has 25,000 to 35,000 clones, 89% seen once. The sequence came from a human donor with acute or convalescent COVID-19. The donor label of this sample is uncertain. The material sequenced was peripheral blood. This rearrangement joins TRBV7-9 to TRBJ1-3, with 7 positions matching TRBD1. CDR3: CASSSRQGGGRNTIYF. DNA of the CDR3: TGTGCCAGCAGCTCAAGACAGGGTGGAGGGAGGAACACCATATATTTT.